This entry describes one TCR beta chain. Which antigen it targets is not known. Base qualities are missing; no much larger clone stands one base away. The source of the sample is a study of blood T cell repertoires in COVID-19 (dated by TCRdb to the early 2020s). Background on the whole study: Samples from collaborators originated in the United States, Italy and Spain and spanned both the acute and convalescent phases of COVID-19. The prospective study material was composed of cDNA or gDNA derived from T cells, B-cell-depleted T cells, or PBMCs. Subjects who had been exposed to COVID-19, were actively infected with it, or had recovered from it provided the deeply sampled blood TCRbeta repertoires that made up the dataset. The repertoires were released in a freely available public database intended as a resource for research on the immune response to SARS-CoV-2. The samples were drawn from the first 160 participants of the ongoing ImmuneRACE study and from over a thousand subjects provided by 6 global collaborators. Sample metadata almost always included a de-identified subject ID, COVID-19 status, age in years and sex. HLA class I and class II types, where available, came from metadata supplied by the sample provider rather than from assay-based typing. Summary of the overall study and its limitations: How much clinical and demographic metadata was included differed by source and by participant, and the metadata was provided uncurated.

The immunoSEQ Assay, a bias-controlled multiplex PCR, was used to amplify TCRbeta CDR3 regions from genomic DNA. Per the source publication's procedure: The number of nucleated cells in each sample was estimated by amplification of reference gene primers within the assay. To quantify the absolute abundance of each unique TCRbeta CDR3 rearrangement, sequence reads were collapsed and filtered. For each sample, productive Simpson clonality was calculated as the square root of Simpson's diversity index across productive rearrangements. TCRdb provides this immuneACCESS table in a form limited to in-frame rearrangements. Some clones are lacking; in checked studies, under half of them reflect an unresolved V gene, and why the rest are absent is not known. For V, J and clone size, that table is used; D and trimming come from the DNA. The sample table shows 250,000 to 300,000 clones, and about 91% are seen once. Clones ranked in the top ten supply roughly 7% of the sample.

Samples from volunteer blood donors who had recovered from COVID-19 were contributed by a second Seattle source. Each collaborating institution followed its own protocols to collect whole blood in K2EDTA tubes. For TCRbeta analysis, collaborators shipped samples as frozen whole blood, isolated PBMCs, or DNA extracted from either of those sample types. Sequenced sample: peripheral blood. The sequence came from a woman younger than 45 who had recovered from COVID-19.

The nucleotides read TGTGCCAGTAGTATAGTCCCGGTCGGCACTGAAGCTTTCTTT. The resulting protein is CASSIVPVGTEAFF. The chain was built from TRBV19 and TRBJ1-1; the D gene identity is not certain. The germline V gene (reference sequence) sets CDR1 to LNHDA and CDR2 to SQIVND. From the cysteine up to the phenylalanine, the CDR3 has a length of 14 residues. The DNA shown is the 42-base CDR3, in frame from base 1. V is shortened by 1 base, J by 4 bases, and the region joining them spans 10 bases. The full variable domain, with segments outside the CDR3 supplied by the reference TRBV19 and TRBJ1-1 proteins, appears as DGGITQSPKYLFRKEGQNVTLSCEQNLNHDAMYWYRQDPGQGLRLIYYSQIVNDFQKGDIAEGYSVSREKKESFPLTVTSAQKNPTAFYLCASSIVPVGTEAFFGQGTRLTVV.